Listed here are 24 T cell receptor beta chains from one sample, sequenced in a study of identical twins. TCRdb called the 5' RACE reads again in MiXCR, with one record for every CDR3 protein. The data contain about 240,000 distinct CDR3 sequences, 10% to 13% of them singletons. The source material was memory T cells sorted from blood. The receptors originated from a man in his fifties in good health.

There are a few counts of this clonotype. V usage is TRBV2 and J usage is TRBJ2-5, with D uncertain. Germline CDR1 is SNHLY and CDR2 is FYNNEI. V was trimmed by 3 bases and J by 4 bases, leaving 9 bases between them. This CDR3 comprises 13 residues. The CDR3 DNA reads as TGTGCCAGCAGTGACGGGTCGGCAGAGACCCAGTACTTC. Its protein product is CASSDGSAETQYF.

This clonotype was found a few times. The chain recombines TRBV4-2 with TRBJ2-2, with D possibly called TRBD1 or TRBD2 (5 bases each). The germline V and J ends were trimmed by 1 base and 0 bases, with 12 bases remaining between them. Germline V gives CDR1 LGHNA, CDR2 YNFKEQ. The CDR3 consists of 17 residues. CDR3 region: CASSQVGTATNTGELFF. The CDR3 DNA sequence: TGTGCCAGCAGCCAAGTGGGGACCGCTACGAACACCGGGGAGCTGTTTTTT.

This clonotype was seen ten or more times. V and J are TRBV28 and TRBJ1-1; D might be TRBD1 (5 bases). V shed 4 bases and J shed 10 bases, with 19 bases lying between them. Germline V CDR1 and CDR2: MDHEN, SYDVKM. CDR3 length: 14 residues. The CDR3 nucleotides read TGTGCCAGCAGTTCCAAAATTGGGTCTAGGGGAGCTTTCTTT. The encoded protein is CASSSKIGSRGAFF.

This clonotype was seen many times. The chain recombines TRBV29-1 with TRBJ1-1, with a weak D call TRBD1 (5 bases). V gave up 3 bases and J gave up 3 bases, with 11 bases separating them. Germline V gene sequence: CDR1 SQVTM, CDR2 ANQGSEA. The CDR3 spans 13 residues. The CDR3 is CSVDQGLDTEAFF. In nucleotides, the CDR3 is TGCAGCGTTGATCAGGGTCTGGACACTGAAGCTTTCTTT.

The table lists this clonotype with many counts. This chain uses TRBV18 with TRBJ2-7; 9 bases match TRBD1. Germline CDR1 KGHSH, CDR2 LQKENI. The CDR3 is 14 residues long. Losses at the gene ends were 1 base for V and 6 bases for J; bases not matched to a gene: 4. The CDR3 region is CASSPRMGQGEQYF. The CDR3 DNA sequence: TGTGCCAGCTCACCACGTATGGGACAGGGCGAGCAGTACTTC.

The genes are TRBV4-1 and TRBJ1-1, with a weak D call TRBD1 (5 bases). Germline CDR1 and CDR2: MGHRA and YSYEKL. CDR3 length: 15 amino acids. Trimming cost V 3 bases and J 0 bases, with 11 bases left between them. For the CDR3, the DNA is TGCGCCAGCAGCCAGGGGGACTATTTGAACACTGAAGCTTTCTTT. Protein: CASSQGDYLNTEAFF.

This clonotype was recorded many times. The rearrangement links TRBV28 to TRBJ1-5, with D unclear. Trimming took 9 bases from V and 0 from J, leaving 3 bases between them. From germline, CDR1 is MDHEN and CDR2 SYDVKM. This CDR3 contains 11 residues. For the CDR3, the DNA is TGTGCCAGTTATAGCAATCAGCCCCAGCATTTT. Amino acid sequence: CASYSNQPQHF. Filled out from reference TRBV28 and TRBJ1-5, the complete variable domain reads DVKVTQSSRYLVKRTGEKVFLECVQDMDHENMFWYRQDPGLGLRLIYFSYDVKMKEKGDIPEGYSVSREKKERFSLILESASTNQTSMYLCASYSNQPQHFGDGTRLSIL.

In its sample, this clonotype was seen once. The chain carries TRBV5-4 and TRBJ2-5, with 7 bases that match TRBD1. J lost 2 bases, V lost 4 bases, and 5 bases had no gene match. This CDR3 contains 14 residues. Germline CDR1 and CDR2: SGHNT and YYREEE (reference sequence). The CDR3 region is CASSPTGWQETQYF. The CDR3 DNA follows: TGTGCCAGCAGCCCGACAGGGTGGCAAGAGACCCAGTACTTC.

The CDR3, as DNA: TGCAGCGGGGAACAGGGACAAGCTTTCTTT. This gives the protein CSGEQGQAFF. The rearrangement uses TRBV29-1 and TRBJ1-1; D might be TRBD1 (6 bases). V lost 7 bases to trimming and J lost 9 bases, with 12 bases between them. The germline gives CDR1 SQVTM, CDR2 ANQGSEA. CDR3 length: 10 amino acids.

This clonotype has just a few counts. The chain recombines TRBV7-2 with TRBJ1-5; TRBD1 is a possible D gene (5 bases). Germline loops: CDR1 SGHTA, CDR2 FQGNSA. This CDR3 has 15 amino acids. Trimming stripped 6 bases from V and 0 bases from J, with 12 bases between. This chain's CDR3 is CASRRDGNSNQPQHF. The CDR3 DNA is TGTGCCAGCAGACGGGACGGAAATAGCAATCAGCCCCAGCATTTT.

Turning to this clonotype: A read error is possible here, since a much larger clone lies one base away. The rearrangement links TRBV29-1 to TRBJ2-7, with D tentatively TRBD1 (5 bases). Per germline, CDR1 SQVTM and CDR2 ANQGSEA. The CDR3 has 16 residues. CDR3 DNA sequence: TGCAGCGTCGAAATGTACACGCCTGACAGTTCCTACGAGCGGTACTTC. Translated: CSVEMYTPDSSYERYF.

This clonotype was observed at least ten times. The chain links TRBV20-1 to TRBJ2-7; a possible D gene is TRBD2 (5 bases). Trimming shortened V by 1 base and J by 6 bases, and 13 bases separated the two germline ends. Germline V gene data show CDR1 as DFQATT and CDR2 as SNEGSKA (reference sequence). This CDR3 region has 13 residues. The CDR3 nucleotides read TGCAGTGCTAGAGCGAGGCGGGCCGCCGAGCAGTACTTC. Translated, it gives CSARARRAAEQYF.

This clonotype came up a few times. This sequence joins TRBV7-2 and TRBJ2-2, with D perhaps matching TRBD1 (5 bases). Deletions cut 1 base from V and 4 bases from J, with 16 bases between. Germline CDR1 SGHTA, CDR2 FQGNSA. This CDR3 region has 17 residues. The CDR3 DNA is TGTGCCAGCAGCTTAGTGGCCGGACAACCCCTCACCGGGGAGCTGTTTTTT. As protein: CASSLVAGQPLTGELFF.

There are many counts of this clonotype. This rearrangement joins TRBV5-5 to TRBJ2-1; 9 bases map to TRBD1. After removal of 0 bases from V and 6 bases from J, the junction contained 4 bases not matched to a gene. CDR3 length: 15 amino acids. CDR1 and CDR2 from the germline V gene are SGHKS and YYEKEE (reference sequence). CDR3 loop: CASSLVGQGTNEQFF. For the CDR3, the DNA is TGTGCCAGCAGCTTGGTGGGACAGGGTACCAATGAGCAGTTCTTC.

This clonotype was counted ten times or more. The rearrangement joins TRBV7-9 to TRBJ2-2, with TRBD2 matching over 10 bases. The V segment lost 5 bases and the J segment 4 bases; nucleotides outside the gene matches: 7. CDR3 length: 16 residues. Germline CDR1 is SEHNR and CDR2 is FQNEAQ (reference sequence). The DNA for the CDR3 is TGTGCCAGCAGCCTCTCCGGGACTAGCGCCACCGGGGAGCTGTTTTTT. This encodes CASSLSGTSATGELFF.

This clonotype appeared many times. In nucleotides, the CDR3 is TGTGCCAGCAGCTTAGAAGGGGGTTTTCGTGACTATGGCTACACCTTC. Residues: CASSLEGGFRDYGYTF. This chain links TRBV7-9 with TRBJ1-2; possible D gene TRBD1, 6 bases. Germline values: CDR1 SEHNR, CDR2 FQNEAQ (reference sequence). CDR3 length: 16 amino acids. V shed 1 base and J shed 3 bases, with 15 bases lying between them.

This clonotype appeared a few times. The rearrangement links TRBV2 to TRBJ2-1, with 10 positions matching TRBD2. Unmatched junction bases numbered 9, after V lost 6 bases and J lost 7 bases. The length of the CDR3 is 15 residues. The germline gives CDR1 SNHLY, CDR2 FYNNEI. The CDR3 DNA reads TGTGCCAGCAGGGAGACTAGCGGGTTTAGGAATGAGCAGTTCTTC. As protein: CASRETSGFRNEQFF. The complete variable domain, with remaining parts taken from reference TRBV2 and TRBJ2-1, reads EPEVTQTPSHQVTQMGQEVILRCVPISNHLYFYWYRQILGQKVEFLVSFYNNEISEKSEIFDDQFSVERPDGSNFTLKIRSTKLEDSAMYFCASRETSGFRNEQFFGPGTRLTVL.

The rearrangement joins TRBV28 to TRBJ2-3; TRBD2 aligns across 8 bases. Unmatched junction bases numbered 6, after V lost 6 bases and J lost 4 bases. Per the germline V gene, CDR1 is MDHEN and CDR2 is SYDVKM. This CDR3 comprises 14 residues. Here the CDR3 reads CASRLGGVPDTQYF. CDR3 bases: TGTGCCAGCAGACTCGGGGGGGTTCCAGATACGCAGTATTTT.

In DNA, the CDR3 is TGTGCCAGCAGTTACGCGCCCGGCTACGAGCAGTACTTC. As protein: CASSYAPGYEQYF. The chain recombines TRBV6-5 with TRBJ2-7; D uncertain. Germline-derived CDR1 and CDR2 are MNHEY and SVGAGI. This CDR3 is 13 amino acids long. V was trimmed by 2 bases and J by 3 bases, leaving 8 bases between them.

This clonotype was detected ten times or more. CDR3 DNA: TGTGCCAGCAGCTTGTGGCGGACCAGGAGGACCTACAATGAGCAGTTCTTC. Translation gives CASSLWRTRRTYNEQFF. The chain is built from TRBV5-6 and TRBJ2-1, with a tentative D call TRBD2 (5 bases). Germline V lookup: CDR1 SGHDT, CDR2 YYEEEE. The germline V and J ends were trimmed by 1 base and 2 bases, with 16 bases remaining between them. This CDR3 has 17 residues.

This clonotype has just a few counts. CDR3 bases: TGCGCCAGCAGCCAAGGACAGGCAGATGAAAAACTGTTTTTT. Its protein is CASSQGQADEKLFF. The rearrangement uses TRBV4-3 and TRBJ1-4, with a tentative D call TRBD1 (6 bases). V lost 1 base to trimming and J lost 6 bases, with 9 bases between them. Per germline, CDR1 LGHNA and CDR2 YSLEER. CDR3 length: 14 amino acids.

This clonotype was found a few times. The rearrangement joins TRBV20-1 to TRBJ1-2, with D perhaps TRBD1 (6 bases). Germline lookup yields CDR1 DFQATT and CDR2 SNEGSKA (reference sequence). The length of the CDR3 is 13 residues. Trimming pared 5 bases from V and 3 bases from J, leaving 13 bases between. CDR3 in DNA: TGCAGTGCTCCTGAGGGGGGCGACTATGGCTACACCTTC. Translation: CSAPEGGDYGYTF.

This clonotype was detected ten times or more. The genes are TRBV9 and TRBJ2-3; TRBD1 aligns across 7 bases. CDR3 length: 16 residues. Germline-derived CDR1 and CDR2 are SGDLS and YYNGEE. The J segment lost 5 bases and the V segment lost 2 bases, leaving 11 bases of the junction unmatched. The CDR3: CASSVKGAGGGDTQYF. The DNA of the CDR3 is TGTGCCAGCAGCGTCAAGGGGGCGGGCGGAGGAGATACGCAGTATTTT.

This chain uses TRBV20-1 with TRBJ1-1; D ambiguous. The CDR3 is 15 amino acids. V dropped 6 bases and J dropped 6 bases, with 23 bases sitting between them. Germline V gene lookup returns CDR1 DFQATT and CDR2 SNEGSKA (reference sequence). CDR3 region: CSAPGMGLRYAEAFF. The CDR3, as DNA: TGCAGTGCCCCTGGCATGGGCCTCCGGTATGCTGAAGCTTTCTTT.